Shown below are 12 T cell receptor beta chains from a single sample sequenced in a study of cytomegalovirus exposure and HLA in healthy donors. The PCR employed 60 Vbeta primers together with 13 Jbeta primers. Using immunoSEQ multiplex PCR, the repertoire was profiled, and TCRdb retains in-frame clones only, with some absent. The sample carries roughly 200,000 clones, approximately 77% recorded once. The specimen sequenced was PBMCs. The receptors here all came from a man in his forties in good health and CMV-seropositive.

V usage is TRBV7-9 and J usage is TRBJ1-4; D is undetermined. With 3 bases removed from V and 5 bases from J, the gap between germline ends came to 10 bases. CDR3 size: 14 residues. The germline V gene has CDR1 SEHNR and CDR2 FQNEAQ (reference sequence). CDR3 loop: CASSFSSDNEKLFF. The CDR3 region has the DNA TGTGCCAGCAGCTTTAGCTCAGACAATGAAAAACTGTTTTTT.

The chain joins TRBV6-5 to TRBJ1-2, with D maybe TRBD1 (5 bases). The ends were cut back, 8 bases at V and 4 bases at J, with 17 bases in the middle. Germline assignment: CDR1 MNHEY and CDR2 SVGAGI. There are 14 residues in the CDR3. CDR3 loop: CASRRGGTLYGYTF. In DNA form, the CDR3 reads TGTGCCAGCCGAAGGGGAGGGACCCTCTATGGCTACACCTTC.

Turning to this clone: A read error may account for a junction end that differs from germline. J is TRBJ2-7 and V is TRBV2, with TRBD1 matching 7 bases. The CDR3 is made up of 13 amino acids. Germline V gives CDR1 SNHLY, CDR2 FYNNEI. CDR3 residues: CASSGPSKGASHF. In nucleotides, the CDR3 is TGTGCCAGCAGTGGCCCCTCCAAGGGGGCATCACACTTC.

This rearrangement joins TRBV28 to TRBJ2-7; TRBD1 might be the D (6 bases). V was shortened by 6 bases and J by 0 bases, with 12 bases between the two germline ends. Germline V CDR1 and CDR2: MDHEN, SYDVKM. This CDR3 has 14 residues. This CDR3 reads CASRLLQGSYEQYF. DNA for the CDR3: TGTGCCAGCAGGCTATTACAGGGCTCCTACGAGCAGTACTTC.

The chain has TRBV6-6 and TRBJ2-5; D is possibly TRBD1 (6 bases). The CDR3 extends over 15 amino acids. From germline, CDR1 is MNHNY and CDR2 SVGAGI (reference sequence). Deletions cut 0 bases from V and 5 bases from J, with 13 bases between. In DNA, the CDR3 is TGTGCCAGCAGTTACTCGGACAGAGGCCCTGAGACCCAGTACTTC. Protein: CASSYSDRGPETQYF.

The chain is built from TRBV27 and TRBJ2-1; TRBD1 matches 10 bases. The germline V gene has CDR1 MNHEY and CDR2 SMNVEV (reference sequence). V shed 4 bases and J 6 bases; nucleotides not matched to a gene: 6. The CDR3 spans 15 residues. The CDR3 DNA reads TGTGCCAGCAGTTACGGGACAGGGGCACTCAATGAGCAGTTCTTC. It yields the protein CASSYGTGALNEQFF.

This clone came up once. This rearrangement joins TRBV21-1 to TRBJ1-1. TRBV21-1 is listed as a pseudogene. The CDR3 totals 17 residues. CDR3 DNA: TGTGCCAGCAGCAAACGGCGGCAAGCCCCCCGCAACACTGAAGCTTTCTTT. It is translated as CASSKRRQAPRNTEAFF.

The genes are TRBV6-1 and TRBJ1-5; 8 nucleotides line up with TRBD1. The CDR3 loop spans 15 amino acids. Germline CDR1 and CDR2: MNHNS and SASEGT. The V segment lost 5 bases and the J segment 6 bases; nucleotides outside the gene matches: 9. The CDR3 nucleotides read TGTGCCAGCAGTCCCCAGGGGGCGCTGGGTCAGCCCCAGCATTTT. Translated, it gives CASSPQGALGQPQHF.

CDR3 region: CASSPASGLTDTQYF. As DNA, the CDR3 is TGTGCCAGCAGCCCGGCTAGCGGACTCACAGATACGCAGTATTTT. This chain uses TRBV7-6 with TRBJ2-3; 7 nucleotides align to TRBD2. CDR1 and CDR2 from the germline V gene are SGHVS and FNYEAQ. CDR3 length: 15 residues. Trimming took 5 bases from V and 2 from J; bases not matched to a gene: 7.

V is TRBV6-1 and J is TRBJ2-7; tentatively, D is TRBD2 (6 bases). V was trimmed by 1 base and J by 7 bases, leaving 11 bases between them. The length of the CDR3 is 13 residues. Germline V CDR1 and CDR2: MNHNS, SASEGT. The CDR3 sequence is CASSEGRVGEQYF. The CDR3 coding sequence is TGTGCCAGCAGTGAAGGGAGGGTCGGTGAGCAGTACTTC.

The rearrangement joins TRBV2 to TRBJ1-5, with D perhaps TRBD1 (6 bases). CDR1 is SNHLY, CDR2 FYNNEI, per germline. The CDR3 length is 16 residues. Trimming removed 5 bases at V and 1 base at J, with 15 bases between. The CDR3 bases are TGTGCCAGCAGTCGAAGGCCAGGGGTCAGCAATCAGCCCCAGCATTTT. This gives the protein CASSRRPGVSNQPQHF.

This sequence joins TRBV2 and TRBJ1-6; 9 bases are shared with TRBD1. The V and J ends lost 7 bases and 7 bases, in that order; junction bases with no gene match: 5. The CDR3 has 14 residues. From germline, CDR1 is SNHLY and CDR2 FYNNEI. The CDR3 loop reads CASIRDRENSPLHF. For the CDR3, the DNA is TGTGCCAGCATCCGGGACAGGGAGAATTCACCCCTCCACTTT.